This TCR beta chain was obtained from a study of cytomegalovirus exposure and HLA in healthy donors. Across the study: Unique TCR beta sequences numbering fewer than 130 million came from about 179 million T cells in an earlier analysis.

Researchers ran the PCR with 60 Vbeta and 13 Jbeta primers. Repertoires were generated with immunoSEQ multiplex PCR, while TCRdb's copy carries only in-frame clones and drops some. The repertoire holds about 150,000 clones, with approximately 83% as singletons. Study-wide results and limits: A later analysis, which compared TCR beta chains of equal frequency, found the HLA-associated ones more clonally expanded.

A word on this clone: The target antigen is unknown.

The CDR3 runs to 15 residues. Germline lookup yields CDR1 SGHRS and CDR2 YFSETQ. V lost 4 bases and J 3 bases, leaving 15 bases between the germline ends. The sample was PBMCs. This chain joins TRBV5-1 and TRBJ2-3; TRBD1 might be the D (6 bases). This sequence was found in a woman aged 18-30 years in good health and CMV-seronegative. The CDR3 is CASSHSGQTTDTQYF. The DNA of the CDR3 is TGCGCCAGCAGCCACTCAGGACAGACAACAGATACGCAGTATTTT.